This TCR beta chain was profiled in a study of blood T cell repertoires in COVID-19. For the study at large: Acute and convalescent COVID-19 specimens originated in the United States, Italy and Spain.

Those enrolled, adults aged roughly 18 to 89 years, came from some 23 US areas. This CDR3 has 14 amino acids. CDR1 and CDR2 from the germline V gene are SGHRS and YFSETQ. Trimming removed 2 bases at V and 5 bases at J, with 11 bases between. Produced via immunoSEQ multiplex PCR; TCRdb's table is partial and in-frame only. The repertoire holds 150,000 to 200,000 clones, with 65% to 85% as singletons. The chain recombines TRBV5-1 with TRBJ2-1, with D possibly being TRBD1 (6 bases). The source material was PBMCs or T cells enriched from blood (not recorded which). This receptor was taken from a woman aged 55 to 70 who had recovered from COVID-19. Written as DNA, the CDR3 is TGCGCCAGCAGCTTACAGGGATGGGACAATGAGCAGTTCTTC. It is translated as CASSLQGWDNEQFF.